This is a list of T cell receptor beta chains from one sample in a study of blood T cell repertoires in COVID-19. TCRdb's copy holds only in-frame clones and misses some; the assay was immunoSEQ multiplex PCR. The table shows fewer than 500,000 clones, with around nine tenths occurring only once. Sequences were obtained from peripheral blood. These TCRs come from a man aged 18 to 30 with COVID-19, enrolled during active disease. Each CDR3 is given with its conserved first and last residue. D genes are given only for firm matches. Size tells how often a clone was seen (once, few, many) or the class of an expanded clone, and some rows leave it out.

CDR3aa | CDR3nt | v_gene | d_gene | abundance | j_gene
CASSSTGILNTGELFF | TGTGCCAGCAGTTCGACCGGGATTCTGAACACCGGGGAGCTGTTTTTT | TRBV27 | . | . | TRBJ2-2
CASSARDLPDEAFF | TGTGCCAGCTCCGCTAGAGACTTGCCTGATGAAGCTTTCTTT | TRBV18 | . | . | TRBJ1-1
CATEKDKTGVRDTQYF | TGTGCCACCGAAAAGGACAAGACAGGGGTGAGAGATACGCAGTATTTT | TRBV15 | TRBD1 | . | TRBJ2-3
CASSLGSVDEQYF | TGCGCCAGCAGCCTCGGTTCGGTTGACGAGCAGTACTTC | TRBV4-1 | . | few | TRBJ2-7
CAIRINRGTSGRNTGELFF | TGTGCCATCAGGATAAATAGGGGGACTAGCGGGCGAAACACCGGGGAGCTGTTTTTT | TRBV10-3 | TRBD2 | . | TRBJ2-2
CASSLGAGSYEQYF | TGTGCCAGCAGCTTGGGGGCGGGATCCTACGAGCAGTACTTC | TRBV5-4 | . | . | TRBJ2-7
CASSERPPRLHEQYF | TGTGCCAGCAGTGAACGGCCACCGAGACTCCACGAGCAGTACTTC | TRBV25-1 | . | . | TRBJ2-7
CASSITGTGTYEQYF | TGTGCCAGCAGCATAACCGGGACAGGAACCTACGAGCAGTACTTC | TRBV7-3 | TRBD1 | . | TRBJ2-7
CASSRQGVGQPQHF | TGTGCCAGCAGTAGACAGGGGGTAGGTCAGCCCCAGCATTTT | TRBV2 | TRBD1 | . | TRBJ1-5
CASSPRLAGVQETQYF | TGTGCCAGCAGCCCACGACTAGCGGGGGTACAAGAGACCCAGTACTTC | TRBV3-1/TRBV3-2 | TRBD2 | . | TRBJ2-5
CASSLAQGDGNQPQHF | TGTGCCAGCAGCTTGGCTCAGGGTGACGGAAATCAGCCCCAGCATTTT | TRBV5-6 | . | once | TRBJ1-5
CASSDSSGRNEKLFF | TGTGCCAGCAGTGATTCGTCAGGGAGGAATGAAAAACTGTTTTTT | TRBV6-1 | . | . | TRBJ1-4
CASSRRSAGKTDTQYF | TGTGCCAGCAGCCGACGCAGCGCGGGAAAGACAGATACGCAGTATTTT | TRBV11-3 | . | . | TRBJ2-3
CASSRSSKREFADTQYF | TGTGCCAGCAGCCGATCGAGTAAGCGGGAGTTTGCAGATACGCAGTATTTT | TRBV6-6 | TRBD2 | . | TRBJ2-3
CSASQFQWGRGDNEQFF | TGCAGTGCTAGTCAATTTCAATGGGGAAGGGGCGACAATGAGCAGTTCTTC | TRBV20-1 | . | few | TRBJ2-1
CASSIGRGGNQPQHF | TGTGCCAGTAGTATAGGCAGGGGGGGCAATCAGCCCCAGCATTTT | TRBV19 | TRBD1 | . | TRBJ1-5
CASSLSGRGDTQYF | TGTGCCAGCAGCTTAAGCGGGAGGGGCGATACGCAGTATTTT | TRBV7-3 | TRBD2 | once | TRBJ2-3
CASSFDRDYEQYF | TGTGCCAGCAGCTTCGACAGGGACTACGAGCAGTACTTC | TRBV5-5 | TRBD1 | . | TRBJ2-7
CATSARGTTNNEQFF | TGTGCCACCAGTGCCCGGGGGACTACCAACAATGAGCAGTTCTTC | TRBV24-1 | TRBD2 | . | TRBJ2-1
CASSFKWGRAMYEQYF | TGTGCCAGCAGTTTCAAATGGGGGAGGGCAATGTACGAGCAGTACTTC | TRBV27 | TRBD2 | . | TRBJ2-7
CASSYFGTSGDTDTQYF | TGTGCCAGCAGTTACTTCGGGACTAGCGGGGACACAGATACGCAGTATTTT | TRBV6-2/TRBV6-3 | TRBD2 | . | TRBJ2-3
CASSLMGLEADTQYF | TGTGCCAGCAGCTTAATGGGACTCGAGGCAGATACGCAGTATTTT | TRBV7-2 | . | many | TRBJ2-3
CSAGTDAGTEAFF | TGCAGCGCCGGGACAGATGCTGGGACTGAAGCTTTCTTT | TRBV29-1 | TRBD1 | . | TRBJ1-1
CASRRSGTRALILSYEQYF | TGTGCCAGCAGGAGATCCGGGACTAGAGCCTTAATTTTGTCCTACGAGCAGTACTTC | TRBV2 | TRBD2 | . | TRBJ2-7
CASSYITGGNQPQHF | TGTGCCAGCAGTTACATTACAGGGGGTAATCAGCCCCAGCATTTT | TRBV6-6 | TRBD1 | . | TRBJ1-5
CASSRAGPYEQYF | TGTGCCAGCAGCCGGGCGGGACCTTACGAGCAGTACTTC | TRBV3-1/TRBV3-2 | . | once | TRBJ2-7
CASRSGESTDTQYF | TGCGCCAGCAGGAGCGGGGAGAGCACAGATACGCAGTATTTT | TRBV5-1 | TRBD2 | . | TRBJ2-3
CARGELAGDIYEQYF | TGTGCCAGAGGGGAACTAGCGGGAGATATCTACGAGCAGTACTTC | TRBV2 | TRBD2 | . | TRBJ2-7
CASSPPGYRSNQPQHF | TGTGCCAGTAGTCCCCCAGGGTATAGGAGCAATCAGCCCCAGCATTTT | TRBV19 | . | once | TRBJ1-5
CASSDLLARTDTQYF | TGTGCCAGCAGTGACCTGCTAGCTCGCACAGATACGCAGTATTTT | TRBV6-1 | . | . | TRBJ2-3
CASSLFGTAYNYGYTF | TGTGCCAGCAGCTTGTTCGGGACAGCGTATAACTATGGCTACACCTTC | TRBV5-6 | TRBD1 | . | TRBJ1-2
CSASSSGPRDTQYF | TGCAGTGCTAGTTCCAGCGGGCCCCGGGATACGCAGTATTTT | TRBV20-1 | . | . | TRBJ2-3
CASSPDRGTYEQYF | TGTGCCAGCAGCCCTGACAGGGGGACCTACGAGCAGTACTTC | TRBV7-9 | TRBD1 | . | TRBJ2-7
CASSYFTRGRGYEQYF | TGCGCCAGCAGCTACTTTACACGCGGGAGGGGTTACGAGCAGTACTTC | TRBV5-1 | TRBD2 | . | TRBJ2-7
CATSDGRGGELFF | TGTGCCACCAGTGATGGAAGGGGCGGGGAGCTGTTTTTT | TRBV24-1 | . | . | TRBJ2-2
CASSPQGYGEQYF | TGCGCCAGCAGTCCGCAGGGGTACGGCGAGCAGTACTTC | TRBV10-1 | . | few | TRBJ2-7
CASKLSLNNEQFF | TGTGCCAGCAAACTTTCGCTGAACAATGAGCAGTTCTTC | TRBV6-5 | . | . | TRBJ2-1
CASSLRASGTGELFF | TGTGCCAGCAGCTTGAGGGCTAGCGGCACCGGGGAGCTGTTTTTT | TRBV5-6 | TRBD2 | once | TRBJ2-2
CASSHLRQPYTEAFF | TGTGCCAGCAGCCATTTAAGACAGCCGTACACTGAAGCTTTCTTT | TRBV14 | . | . | TRBJ1-1
CASSSADRGVGNEQFF | TGTGCCAGCAGTTCAGCAGACAGGGGGGTGGGCAATGAGCAGTTCTTC | TRBV6-5 | TRBD1 | . | TRBJ2-1
CASSQDGTSVYNEQFF | TGTGCCAGCAGCCAAGATGGGACTAGCGTCTACAATGAGCAGTTCTTC | TRBV14 | TRBD2 | . | TRBJ2-1
CASSGTGSYNEQFF | TGTGCCAGCAGTGGTACGGGATCCTACAATGAGCAGTTCTTC | TRBV2 | . | . | TRBJ2-1
CASSTTPTSGDNNEQFF | TGTGCCAGTAGTACGACTCCGACTAGCGGAGATAACAATGAGCAGTTCTTC | TRBV19 | TRBD2 | . | TRBJ2-1